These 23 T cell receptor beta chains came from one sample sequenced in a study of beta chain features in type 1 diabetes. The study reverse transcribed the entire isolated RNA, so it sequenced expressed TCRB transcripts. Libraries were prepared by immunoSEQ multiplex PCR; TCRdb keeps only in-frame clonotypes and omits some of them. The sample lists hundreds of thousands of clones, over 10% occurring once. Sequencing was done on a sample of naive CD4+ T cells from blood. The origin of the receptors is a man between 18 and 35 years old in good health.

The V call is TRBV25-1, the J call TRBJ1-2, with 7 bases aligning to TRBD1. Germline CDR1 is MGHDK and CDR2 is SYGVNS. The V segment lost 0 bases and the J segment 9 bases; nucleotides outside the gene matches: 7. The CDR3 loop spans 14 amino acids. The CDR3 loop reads CASSEYIQGDRYTF. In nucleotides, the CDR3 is TGTGCCAGCAGTGAATATATTCAGGGGGATCGCTACACCTTC.

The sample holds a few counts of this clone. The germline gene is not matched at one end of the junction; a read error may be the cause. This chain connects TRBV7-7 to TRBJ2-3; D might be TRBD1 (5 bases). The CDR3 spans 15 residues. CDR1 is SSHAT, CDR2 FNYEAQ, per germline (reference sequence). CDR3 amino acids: CASSLGASSTDTQYF. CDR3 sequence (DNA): TGTGCTAGCAGCTTAGGGGCTTCGAGCACAGATACGCAGTATTTT.

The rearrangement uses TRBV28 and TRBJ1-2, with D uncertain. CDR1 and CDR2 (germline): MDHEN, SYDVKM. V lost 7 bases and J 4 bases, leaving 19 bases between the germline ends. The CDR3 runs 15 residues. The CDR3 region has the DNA TGTGCCAGCACCCTCGGGGAGGGTAGGGCCTATGGCTACACCTTC. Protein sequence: CASTLGEGRAYGYTF.

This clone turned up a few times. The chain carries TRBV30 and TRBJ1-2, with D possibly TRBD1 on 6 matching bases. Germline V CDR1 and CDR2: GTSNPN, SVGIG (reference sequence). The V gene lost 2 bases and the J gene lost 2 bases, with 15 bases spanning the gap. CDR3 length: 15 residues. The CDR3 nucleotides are TGTGCCTGGAGTTCTTCTCCACAGGGAAACTATGGCTACACCTTC. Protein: CAWSSSPQGNYGYTF. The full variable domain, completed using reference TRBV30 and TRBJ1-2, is SQTIHQWPATLVQPVGSPLSLECTVEGTSNPNLYWYRQAAGRGLQLLFYSVGIGQISSEVPQNLSASRPQDRQFILSSKKLLLSDSGFYLCAWSSSPQGNYGYTFGSGTRLTVV.

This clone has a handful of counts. The CDR3 region has the DNA TGTGCCAGCTCGGGAGATACGCAGTATTTT. Translated: CASSGDTQYF. The chain has TRBV9 and TRBJ2-3; unclear D gene. Looked up from germline, CDR1 is SGDLS and CDR2 is YYNGEE. The CDR3 consists of 10 residues. V was cut by 7 bases and J by 5 bases, with 5 bases left in between. Variable domain in full (rest from reference TRBV9 and TRBJ2-3): DSGVTQTPKHLITATGQRVTLRCSPRSGDLSVYWYQQSLDQGLQFLIQYYNGEERAKGNILERFSAQQFPDLHSELNLSSLELGDSALYFCASSGDTQYFGPGTRLTVL.

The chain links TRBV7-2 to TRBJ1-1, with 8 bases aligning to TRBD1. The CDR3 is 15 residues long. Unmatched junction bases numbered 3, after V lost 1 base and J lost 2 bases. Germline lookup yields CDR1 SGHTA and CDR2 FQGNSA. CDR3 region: CASSLGQGANTEAFF. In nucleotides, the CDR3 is TGTGCCAGCAGCTTAGGTCAGGGGGCCAACACTGAAGCTTTCTTT.

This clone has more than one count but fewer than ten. The chain's CDR3 is CASSLGTSGSPVDTQYF. In nucleotides, the CDR3 is TGCGCCAGCAGCTTGGGGACTAGCGGGTCCCCAGTGGATACGCAGTATTTT. This chain connects TRBV5-1 to TRBJ2-3; TRBD2 matches at 11 bases. The length of the CDR3 is 17 residues. The V segment lost 0 bases and the J segment 6 bases; nucleotides outside the gene matches: 9. Germline V CDR1 and CDR2: SGHRS, YFSETQ.

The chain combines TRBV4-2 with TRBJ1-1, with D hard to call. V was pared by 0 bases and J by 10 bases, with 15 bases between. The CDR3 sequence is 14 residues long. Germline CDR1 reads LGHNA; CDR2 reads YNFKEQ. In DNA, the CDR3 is TGTGCCAGCAGCCAAGATCCGACACCGGAGGGAGCTTTCTTT. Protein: CASSQDPTPEGAFF.

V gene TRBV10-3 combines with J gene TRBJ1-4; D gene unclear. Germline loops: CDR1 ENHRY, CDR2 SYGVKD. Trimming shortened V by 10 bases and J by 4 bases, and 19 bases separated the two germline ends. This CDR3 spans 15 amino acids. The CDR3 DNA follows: TGTGCCACCACTCGGAGTCTGGAGCTTAATGAAAAACTGTTTTTT. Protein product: CATTRSLELNEKLFF.

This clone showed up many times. CDR3 amino acids: CASSPEVLAESTDTQYF. In nucleotides, the CDR3 is TGCGCCAGCAGCCCGGAGGTACTAGCGGAGAGCACAGATACGCAGTATTTT. The genes are TRBV23-1 and TRBJ2-3, with 8 bases that match TRBD2. TRBV23-1 is reported as an ORF; its role is uncertain. The CDR3 runs to 17 residues. J was trimmed by 0 bases and V by 6 bases; bases with no gene match: 11.

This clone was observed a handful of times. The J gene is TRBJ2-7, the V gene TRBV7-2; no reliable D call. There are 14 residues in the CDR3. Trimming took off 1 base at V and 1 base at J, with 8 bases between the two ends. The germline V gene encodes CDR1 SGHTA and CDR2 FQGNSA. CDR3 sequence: CASSLGDLSYEQYF. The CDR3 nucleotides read TGTGCCAGCAGCTTAGGAGACTTATCCTACGAGCAGTACTTC.

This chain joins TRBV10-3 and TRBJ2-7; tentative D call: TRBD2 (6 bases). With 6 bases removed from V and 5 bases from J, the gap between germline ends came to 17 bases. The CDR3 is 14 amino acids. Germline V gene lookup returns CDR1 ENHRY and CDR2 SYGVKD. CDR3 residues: CAIRDDLSSDEQYF. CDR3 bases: TGTGCCATCAGAGATGACCTTTCTAGCGACGAGCAGTACTTC.

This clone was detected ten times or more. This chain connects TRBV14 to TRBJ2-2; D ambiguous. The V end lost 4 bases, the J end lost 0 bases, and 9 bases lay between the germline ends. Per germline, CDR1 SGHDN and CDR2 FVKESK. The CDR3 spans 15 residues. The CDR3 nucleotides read TGTGCCAGCAGCCGGCGACAAACGAACACCGGGGAGCTGTTTTTT. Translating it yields CASSRRQTNTGELFF.

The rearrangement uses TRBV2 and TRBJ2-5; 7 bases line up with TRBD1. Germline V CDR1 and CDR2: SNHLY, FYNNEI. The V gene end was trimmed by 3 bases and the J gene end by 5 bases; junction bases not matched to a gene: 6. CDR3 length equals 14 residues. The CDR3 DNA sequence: TGTGCCAGCAGTGAGCCAGGGGGACGGGAGACCCAGTACTTC. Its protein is CASSEPGGRETQYF.

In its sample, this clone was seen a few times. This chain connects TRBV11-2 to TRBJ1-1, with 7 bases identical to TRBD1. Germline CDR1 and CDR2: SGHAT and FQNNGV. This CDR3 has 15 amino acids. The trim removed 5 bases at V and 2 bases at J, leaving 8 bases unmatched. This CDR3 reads CASSIRYRGNTEAFF. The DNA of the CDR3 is TGTGCCAGCAGCATTCGCTACAGGGGAAACACTGAAGCTTTCTTT.

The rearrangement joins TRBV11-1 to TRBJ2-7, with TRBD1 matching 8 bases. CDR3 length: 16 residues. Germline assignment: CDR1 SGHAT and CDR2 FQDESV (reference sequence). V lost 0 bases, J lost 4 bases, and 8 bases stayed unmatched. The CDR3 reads CASSLAPVGQGYEQYF. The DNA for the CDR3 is TGTGCCAGCAGCTTAGCTCCAGTAGGACAGGGTTACGAGCAGTACTTC.

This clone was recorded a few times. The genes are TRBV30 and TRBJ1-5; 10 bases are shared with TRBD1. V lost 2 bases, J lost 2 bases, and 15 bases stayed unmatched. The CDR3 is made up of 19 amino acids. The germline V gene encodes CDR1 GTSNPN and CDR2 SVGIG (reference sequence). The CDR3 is CAWSHIRDRGTLGNQPQHF. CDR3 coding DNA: TGTGCCTGGAGTCACATCCGGGACAGGGGTACATTAGGCAATCAGCCCCAGCATTTT.

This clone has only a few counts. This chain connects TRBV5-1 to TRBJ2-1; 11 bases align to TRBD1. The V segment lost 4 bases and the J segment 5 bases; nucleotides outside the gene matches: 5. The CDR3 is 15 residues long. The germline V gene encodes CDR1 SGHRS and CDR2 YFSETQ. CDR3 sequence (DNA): TGCGCCAGCAGCCCTGGACAGGGGGCCCACAATGAGCAGTTCTTC. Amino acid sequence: CASSPGQGAHNEQFF.

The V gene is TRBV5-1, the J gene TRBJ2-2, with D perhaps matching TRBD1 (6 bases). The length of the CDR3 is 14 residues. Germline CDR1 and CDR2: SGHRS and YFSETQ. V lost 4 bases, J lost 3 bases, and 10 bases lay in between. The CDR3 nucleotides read TGCGCCAGCAGCCTGACAGGCTACACCGGGGAGCTGTTTTTT. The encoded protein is CASSLTGYTGELFF.

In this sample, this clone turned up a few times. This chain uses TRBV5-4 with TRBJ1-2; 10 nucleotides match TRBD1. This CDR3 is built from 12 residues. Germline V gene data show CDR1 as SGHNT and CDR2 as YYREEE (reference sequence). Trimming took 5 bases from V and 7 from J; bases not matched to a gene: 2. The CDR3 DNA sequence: TGTGCCAGCAGTTGGGACAGGGGTGGCTACACCTTC. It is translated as CASSWDRGGYTF.

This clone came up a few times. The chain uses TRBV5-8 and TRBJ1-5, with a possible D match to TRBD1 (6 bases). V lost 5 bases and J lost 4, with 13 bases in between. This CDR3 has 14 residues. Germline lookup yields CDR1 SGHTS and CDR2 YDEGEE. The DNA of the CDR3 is TGTGCCAGCAGGCTCCCCGGACAGAATCAGCCCCAGCATTTT. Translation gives CASRLPGQNQPQHF.

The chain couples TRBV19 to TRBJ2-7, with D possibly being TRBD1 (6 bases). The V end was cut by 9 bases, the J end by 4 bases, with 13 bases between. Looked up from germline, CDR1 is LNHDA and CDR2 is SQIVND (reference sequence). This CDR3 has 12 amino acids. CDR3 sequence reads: CASQDSRYEQYF. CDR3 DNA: TGTGCCAGCCAGGACAGCAGATACGAGCAGTACTTC.

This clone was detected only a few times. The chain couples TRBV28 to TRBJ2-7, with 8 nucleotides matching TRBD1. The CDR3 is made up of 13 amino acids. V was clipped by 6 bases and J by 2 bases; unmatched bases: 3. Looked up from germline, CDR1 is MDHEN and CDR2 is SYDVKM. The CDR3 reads CASREQGAYEQYF. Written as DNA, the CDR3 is TGTGCCAGCAGGGAACAGGGGGCCTACGAGCAGTACTTC.